This is a list of T cell receptor beta chains from one sample in a study of T-cell memory formation after mild COVID-19. TCRdb re-derived calls from the 5' RACE reads in MiXCR, one entry per CDR3 protein. The sample records approximately 400,000 distinct CDR3 sequences, 24% being singletons. Sequences were obtained from PBMCs or a T cell subset sorted from them (not recorded which). The receptors were sampled from an adult woman who had mild COVID-19 (a few samples of this study predate the infection). Cell type and time point are not known. Each CDR3 is given with its conserved first and last residue. Fields, in order: J gene, V gene, clone size, D gene, CDR3 protein, CDR3 DNA. D genes are given only for firm matches. Expanded clones get a size class; other rows say once, few or many, or leave the size out.

>TRBJ2-3|TRBV24-1|few|.
CATAGRGIGTDTQYF
TGTGCCACCGCCGGTAGGGGGATTGGCACAGATACGCAGTATTTT
>TRBJ2-7|TRBV15|.|TRBD1
CATSRVRQGTDEQYF
TGTGCCACCAGCAGAGTCCGACAGGGGACGGACGAGCAGTACTTC
>TRBJ2-3|TRBV10-3|few|TRBD1
CAISGQGRQLRTDTQYF
TGTGCCATCAGTGGACAGGGGCGCCAACTTCGCACAGATACGCAGTATTTT
>TRBJ1-1|TRBV20-1|.|.
CSARGFLGLIKGTEAFF
TGCAGTGCTAGGGGTTTTTTGGGCCTCATCAAGGGCACTGAAGCTTTCTTT
>TRBJ1-2|TRBV9|.|.
CASIDKSRGYTF
TGTGCCAGCATTGACAAGTCGCGTGGCTACACCTTC
>TRBJ2-3|TRBV7-3|.|.
CASSQTSGTDTQYF
TGTGCCAGCAGCCAGACTTCTGGCACAGATACGCAGTATTTT
>TRBJ2-5|TRBV5-1|.|.
CASSLASGVPSQETQYF
TGCGCCAGCAGCTTGGCGTCGGGGGTCCCCTCGCAAGAGACCCAGTACTTC
>TRBJ1-6|TRBV4-1|.|.
CASRDTRVSNSPLHF
TGCGCCAGCAGGGATACCAGGGTAAGCAATTCACCCCTCCACTTT
>TRBJ2-1|TRBV4-3|.|.
CASSQDQLGRDEQFF
TGCGCCAGCAGCCAAGATCAACTTGGAAGGGATGAGCAGTTCTTC
>TRBJ2-1|TRBV6-5|.|.
CASSSGRHEQFF
TGTGCCAGCAGTTCGGGGAGACATGAGCAGTTCTTC
>TRBJ2-6|TRBV30|few|.
CACRQGSGANVLTF
TGTGCCTGTCGTCAGGGCTCTGGGGCCAACGTCCTGACTTTC
>TRBJ2-5|TRBV7-7|.|.
CASTILSGSQETQYF
TGTGCTAGCACCATCCTATCCGGCAGTCAAGAGACCCAGTACTTC
>TRBJ2-7|TRBV7-2|.|.
CASSVRGIGGLLSYEQYF
TGTGCCAGCAGTGTGCGGGGAATCGGGGGCCTCCTCTCCTACGAGCAGTACTTC
>TRBJ1-5|TRBV19|.|.
CASNNRQFLRQPQHF
TGTGCCAGTAACAACAGACAGTTCCTCCGTCAGCCCCAGCATTTT
>TRBJ1-4|TRBV6-2/TRBV6-3|.|.
CASSYSGSRRNEKLFF
TGTGCCAGCAGTTACTCGGGGTCCCGAAGAAATGAAAAACTGTTTTTT
>TRBJ2-1|TRBV29-1|.|TRBD2
CSVPRGGRADNEQFF
TGCAGCGTTCCCCGAGGCGGGAGGGCCGACAATGAGCAGTTCTTC
>TRBJ2-1|TRBV3-1|.|TRBD2
CASSQRGGPNEQFF
TGTGCCAGCAGCCAGCGGGGGGGCCCCAATGAGCAGTTCTTC
>TRBJ2-1|TRBV7-9|few|.
CASSKRISGTVLNEQFF
TGTGCCAGCAGCAAGCGAATATCCGGGACTGTCCTCAATGAGCAGTTCTTC
>TRBJ2-3|TRBV5-1|.|.
CASSSSGRSTDTQYF
TGCGCCAGCAGCTCTAGTGGCAGAAGCACAGATACGCAGTATTTT
>TRBJ2-1|TRBV7-6|.|.
CASSPPRVVTYSYNEQFF
TGTGCCAGCAGCCCCCCCCGGGTGGTAACTTACTCCTACAATGAGCAGTTCTTC
>TRBJ2-5|TRBV20-1|.|.
CSALTQGRKTQYF
TGCAGTGCTCTTACACAGGGCCGAAAGACCCAGTACTTC
>TRBJ2-3|TRBV29-1|few|TRBD2
CSVGLAGSTDTQYF
TGCAGCGTGGGATTAGCGGGATCCACAGATACGCAGTATTTT
>TRBJ2-7|TRBV6-5|.|.
CASSHSDGRRYEQYF
TGTGCCAGCAGCCACTCCGATGGACGGCGCTACGAGCAGTACTTC
>TRBJ1-3|TRBV11-2|.|TRBD1
CASSTLTGGGNTIYF
TGTGCCAGCAGCACCCTGACAGGGGGTGGAAACACCATATATTTT
>TRBJ2-3|TRBV11-2|few|.
CASSITTGTTDTQYF
TGTGCCAGCAGCATCACGACTGGAACCACAGATACGCAGTATTTT
>TRBJ1-4|TRBV5-4|.|.
CASSLQGSANEKLFF
TGTGCCAGCAGCCTCCAGGGGTCCGCTAATGAAAAACTGTTTTTT
>TRBJ2-3|TRBV7-3|once|TRBD2
CASSNLAGGADTQYF
TGTGCCAGCAGCAACTTAGCGGGAGGCGCAGATACGCAGTATTTT
>TRBJ2-3|TRBV4-3|few|TRBD2
CASSRALAGGPTDTQYF
TGCGCCAGCAGCCGAGCCCTAGCGGGAGGGCCCACAGATACGCAGTATTTT
>TRBJ1-5|TRBV12-3/TRBV12-4|.|.
CASSLASGGQPQHF
TGTGCCAGCAGTTTAGCATCAGGAGGTCAGCCCCAGCATTTT
>TRBJ2-1|TRBV7-9|.|TRBD2
CASSLEGLGLAEQFF
TGTGCCAGCAGCTTAGAGGGCCTGGGACTAGCGGAGCAGTTCTTC
>TRBJ2-1|TRBV19|few|TRBD2
CASSAGLAGFRLF
TGTGCCAGTAGTGCCGGACTAGCGGGATTTAGGCTCTTC
>TRBJ2-1|TRBV7-2|few|.
CASSLAALPQNEQFF
TGTGCCAGCAGCTTAGCGGCCCTCCCTCAGAATGAGCAGTTCTTC
>TRBJ2-1|TRBV12-3/TRBV12-4|.|TRBD2
CASSLGGGIRNEQFF
TGTGCCAGCAGTTTGGGCGGGGGAATCCGCAATGAGCAGTTCTTC
>TRBJ1-4|TRBV6-5|.|.
CASRSGSTNEKLFF
TGTGCCAGCAGATCAGGGTCAACTAATGAAAAACTGTTTTTT
>TRBJ1-4|TRBV5-5|many|.
CASSSLNEKLFF
TGTGCCAGCAGCTCCTTAAATGAAAAACTGTTTTTT
>TRBJ2-1|TRBV5-1|many|.
CASRSQLSVHEQFF
TGCGCCAGCAGGTCCCAACTGTCGGTGCATGAGCAGTTCTTC
>TRBJ1-1|TRBV7-2|many|TRBD1
CASSRQGLVTEAFF
TGTGCCAGCAGCAGACAGGGTCTGGTCACTGAAGCTTTCTTT
>TRBJ1-5|TRBV6-2/TRBV6-3|.|TRBD1
CASRMQGGGQPQHF
TGTGCCAGCAGAATGCAGGGGGGGGGTCAGCCCCAGCATTTT
>TRBJ2-3|TRBV6-4|.|TRBD2
CASSGTSGGSDTQYF
TGTGCCAGCAGTGGGACTAGCGGGGGGTCAGATACGCAGTATTTT
>TRBJ2-7|TRBV20-1|.|TRBD2
CSARPRMGLAPEQYF
TGCAGTGCTAGGCCGCGGATGGGACTAGCTCCCGAGCAGTACTTC
>TRBJ1-5|TRBV21-1|.|.
CASSKALQQGFHLQHF
TGTGCCAGCAGCAAAGCGCTTCAACAGGGCTTTCATCTCCAGCATTTT
>TRBJ2-5|TRBV10-3|few|.
CAISEAPSTQYF
TGTGCCATCAGTGAGGCTCCGTCTACCCAGTACTTC
>TRBJ1-2|TRBV11-2|.|.
CASSLGTEGYTF
TGTGCCAGCAGCTTAGGGACAGAAGGCTACACCTTC